A single sample is the source of the 30 T cell receptor beta chains below, sequenced in a study of shared clonotypes between healthy human individuals. Clones were read by immunoSEQ multiplex PCR, and TCRdb kept only the in-frame ones, dropping some. The repertoire has about 1.5 million clones, about 98% of them found once; the top ten carry about 0.45%. Sequencing was done on a sample of naive CD4+ T cells sorted from blood. Regarding subset: CD45RA+ positively selected. The receptors stem from a man in his thirties or forties in good health.

The J gene is TRBJ1-5, the V gene TRBV29-1; D is uncertain. Germline V lookup: CDR1 SQVTM, CDR2 ANQGSEA. V gave up 7 bases and J gave up 3 bases, with 10 bases separating them. The CDR3 totals 12 residues. For the CDR3, the DNA is TGCAGCGCTCGACACGACAATCAGCCCCAGCATTTT. This translates into CSARHDNQPQHF.

The CDR3 nucleotides are TGTGCCAGCTCACCAATCGCGGGACAGGGCCATGAAAAACTGTTTTTT. Translation: CASSPIAGQGHEKLFF. The V call is TRBV18, the J call TRBJ1-4; TRBD1 aligns across 9 bases. Looked up from germline, CDR1 is KGHSH and CDR2 is LQKENI. This CDR3 region has 16 residues. Trimming removed 2 bases from V and 6 bases from J; junction bases left unmatched: 7. Filled out from reference TRBV18 and TRBJ1-4, the complete variable domain reads NAGVMQNPRHLVRRRGQEARLRCSPMKGHSHVYWYRQLPEEGLKFMVYLQKENIIDESGMPKERFSAEFPKEGPSILRIQQVVRGDSAAYFCASSPIAGQGHEKLFFGSGTQLSVL.

The chain carries TRBV11-2 and TRBJ2-5; no clear D. The CDR3 totals 16 residues. The V gene lost 0 bases and the J gene lost 5 bases, with 16 bases spanning the gap. Germline V lookup: CDR1 SGHAT, CDR2 FQNNGV. In DNA, the CDR3 is TGTGCCAGCAGCTTAGATCTGGGCAGGCCCGGGGAGACCCAGTACTTC. Amino acids: CASSLDLGRPGETQYF.

The rearrangement uses TRBV7-3 and TRBJ2-1; TRBD2 matches 8 bases. After removal of 5 bases from V and 8 bases from J, the junction contained 14 bases not matched to a gene. Germline CDR1 is SGHTA and CDR2 is FQGTGA. There are 16 residues in the CDR3. CDR3 sequence (DNA): TGTGCCAGCAGCGTTTCACGCGCGGGAGGTCTCCATGAGCAGTTCTTC. Translating gives CASSVSRAGGLHEQFF.

The chain uses TRBV6-5 and TRBJ2-7, with 9 bases fitting TRBD1. The V gene's germline CDR1 is MNHEY and CDR2 SVGAGI. The CDR3 runs to 16 residues. V was pared by 1 base and J by 5 bases, with 9 bases of the junction left unmatched. The CDR3: CASSYLAGTGRHEQYF. CDR3 DNA: TGTGCCAGCAGTTACTTAGCCGGGACAGGGCGCCACGAGCAGTACTTC.

This chain links TRBV27 with TRBJ2-1, with no clear D. The CDR3 totals 15 residues. Germline V gene data show CDR1 as MNHEY and CDR2 as SMNVEV (reference sequence). V shed 3 bases and J shed 3 bases, with 12 bases lying between them. The CDR3 loop is CASSFRRNHYNEQFF. CDR3 DNA sequence: TGTGCCAGCAGTTTCCGGCGAAACCACTACAATGAGCAGTTCTTC.

The CDR3 bases are TGTGCCAGCACCGTCGACAGGGTTGGTGGCTACACCTTC. Amino acid sequence: CASTVDRVGGYTF. This chain uses TRBV28 with TRBJ1-2; 7 positions match TRBD1. V was pared by 7 bases and J by 7 bases, with 9 bases of the junction left unmatched. Germline V gene data show CDR1 as MDHEN and CDR2 as SYDVKM. The CDR3 is 13 residues long.

The CDR3 here is CASTTLAGAGSEQYF. DNA of the CDR3: TGTGCCAGCACGACCTTAGCGGGAGCAGGTTCCGAGCAGTACTTC. This chain links TRBV27 with TRBJ2-7, with 9 bases identical to TRBD2. Losses at the gene ends were 7 bases for V and 6 bases for J; bases not matched to a gene: 13. The germline gives CDR1 MNHEY, CDR2 SMNVEV (reference sequence). The length of the CDR3 is 15 residues.

This chain links TRBV27 with TRBJ2-7; D is possibly TRBD1 or TRBD2 (5 bases each). Trimming stripped 5 bases from V and 6 bases from J, with 20 bases between. Germline values: CDR1 MNHEY, CDR2 SMNVEV (reference sequence). The CDR3 extends over 15 amino acids. CDR3 protein: CASSVLLGAPGEQYF. DNA of the CDR3: TGTGCCAGCAGTGTCCTCCTCGGGGCACCCGGCGAGCAGTACTTC.

This clone was seen a single time. This specimen includes other DNA sequences encoding the same CDR3. The CDR3 nucleotides read TGTGCCAGCAGTCCCGTAGGGCCCAATCAGCCCCAGCATTTT. Translating it yields CASSPVGPNQPQHF. The genes are TRBV28 and TRBJ1-5; D uncertain. CDR3 size: 14 residues. Per germline, CDR1 MDHEN and CDR2 SYDVKM. V was pared by 5 bases and J by 3 bases, with 11 bases between.

The chain is built from TRBV6-5 and TRBJ1-4; D gene ambiguous. With 2 bases removed from V and 2 bases from J, the gap between germline ends came to 3 bases. There are 13 residues in the CDR3. Germline V lookup: CDR1 MNHEY, CDR2 SVGAGI. In DNA, the CDR3 is TGTGCCAGCAGTTACATCACTAATGAAAAACTGTTTTTT. It translates to CASSYITNEKLFF.

The chain uses TRBV13 and TRBJ2-2; 9 bases match TRBD1. The CDR3 runs 17 residues. The germline V gene encodes CDR1 PRHDT and CDR2 FYEKMQ (reference sequence). Losses at the gene ends were 7 bases for V and 1 base for J; bases not matched to a gene: 10. In nucleotides, the CDR3 is TGTGCCAGCAAAGGCCCCCGGGACAGGGAGAACACCGGGGAGCTGTTTTTT. Translated: CASKGPRDRENTGELFF.

J is TRBJ2-1 and V is TRBV18; D unclear. This CDR3 has 15 amino acids. Trimming removed 3 bases at V and 7 bases at J, with 16 bases between. Germline CDR1 KGHSH, CDR2 LQKENI. The CDR3 spells CASSPDQAFGNEQFF. In DNA form, the CDR3 reads TGTGCCAGCTCACCGGACCAGGCGTTTGGGAATGAGCAGTTCTTC.

DNA of the CDR3: TGTGCCAGCGGGACAGGGGTCCTCTTTAATGAAAAACTGTTTTTT. Its translation: CASGTGVLFNEKLFF. The J gene is TRBJ1-4, the V gene TRBV9; 10 nucleotides align to TRBD1. This CDR3 has 15 residues. Germline values: CDR1 SGDLS, CDR2 YYNGEE. V was clipped by 7 bases and J by 4 bases; unmatched bases: 7.

This chain connects TRBV28 to TRBJ1-1; TRBD1 aligns across 9 bases. The ends lost 6 bases at V and 5 bases at J; junction bases unmatched: 7. Germline loops: CDR1 MDHEN, CDR2 SYDVKM. CDR3 length: 14 residues. Written as DNA, the CDR3 is TGTGCCAGCAGCCCCTACAGGGGGCGAACTGAAGCTTTCTTT. Translating gives CASSPYRGRTEAFF.

The chain has TRBV10-3 and TRBJ1-2, with D hard to call. Germline V gene data show CDR1 as ENHRY and CDR2 as SYGVKD. The CDR3 loop spans 14 amino acids. Trimming took 3 bases from V and 3 from J, leaving 11 bases between them. Here the CDR3 reads CAISENDLDYGYTF. The CDR3 bases are TGTGCCATCAGTGAAAATGACTTGGACTATGGCTACACCTTC.

This sequence joins TRBV7-3 and TRBJ1-1, with a possible D match to TRBD1 (5 bases). The CDR3 sequence is 14 residues long. Trimming left V 3 bases short and J 7 bases short, with 15 bases between. The germline gives CDR1 SGHTA, CDR2 FQGTGA. The CDR3 DNA sequence: TGTGCCAGCAGCTTCGGGGCTCCCGACAGTGAAGCTTTCTTT. It specifies CASSFGAPDSEAFF.

The rearrangement links TRBV7-9 to TRBJ2-7; possibly TRBD2 for D (6 bases). V was cut by 4 bases and J by 3 bases, with 13 bases left in between. The V gene's germline CDR1 is SEHNR and CDR2 FQNEAQ (reference sequence). This CDR3 contains 14 residues. CDR3 coding DNA: TGTGCCAGCAGCTCTTGGAGGGGCTACTACGAGCAGTACTTC. It translates to CASSSWRGYYEQYF.

This chain connects TRBV28 to TRBJ2-1; 8 bases line up with TRBD2. V trimming: 10 bases; J trimming: 6 bases; junction bases outside the gene matches: 8. Germline V gives CDR1 MDHEN, CDR2 SYDVKM. The CDR3 has 13 residues. The CDR3 DNA reads TGTGCCACCATAGCGGGGAACTCCAATGAGCAGTTCTTC. Translation gives CATIAGNSNEQFF.

The rearrangement links TRBV5-5 to TRBJ1-5, with 9 bases identical to TRBD1. The CDR3 consists of 12 residues. Germline CDR1 and CDR2: SGHKS and YYEKEE (reference sequence). V lost 4 bases to trimming and J lost 9 bases; unmatched junction nucleotides: 2. The CDR3 here is CASSATGGPQHF. The DNA for the CDR3 is TGTGCCAGCAGCGCGACAGGGGGGCCCCAGCATTTT. The full variable domain, with the rest looked up from reference TRBV5-5 and TRBJ1-5, is DAGVTQSPTHLIKTRGQQVTLRCSPISGHKSVSWYQQVLGQGPQFIFQYYEKEERGRGNFPDRFSARQFPNYSSELNVNALLLGDSALYLCASSATGGPQHFGDGTRLSIL.

Regarding this clone: As the CDR3 is not closed by the conserved phenylalanine or tryptophan, this likely results from a read error. Because the CDR3's place on the DNA is in doubt, the DNA is left out and the CDR3 is given as listed by TCRdb. The chain employs TRBV20-1 and TRBJ1-1; TRBD1, the D gene given by the table, was not confirmed from the DNA. Per the germline V gene, CDR1 is DFQATT and CDR2 is SNEGSKA (reference sequence). The CDR3 sequence runs 11 residues, both termini included. The CDR3 sequence is CSAGGQGAFRV.

The V and J genes are TRBV18 and TRBJ2-7; D is ambiguous. Germline CDR1 KGHSH, CDR2 LQKENI. The V gene lost 2 bases and the J gene lost 0 bases, with 14 bases spanning the gap. This CDR3 comprises 16 residues. CDR3 bases: TGTGCCAGCTCACCAAACCCGGGCCTTACCTCCTACGAGCAGTACTTC. This gives the protein CASSPNPGLTSYEQYF.

The rearrangement links TRBV7-9 to TRBJ1-2, with D unclear. CDR1 and CDR2 from the germline V gene are SEHNR and FQNEAQ (reference sequence). The CDR3 is 15 amino acids. The V end was cut by 2 bases, the J end by 0 bases, with 10 bases between. The CDR3 spells CASSLFASSNYGYTF. The CDR3 region has the DNA TGTGCCAGCAGCTTATTCGCCAGCTCTAACTATGGCTACACCTTC.

This clone was counted a single time. This chain connects TRBV10-1 to TRBJ2-7, with D perhaps assigned TRBD1 or TRBD2 (6 bases each). The germline V and J ends were trimmed by 0 bases and 3 bases, with 18 bases remaining between them. This CDR3 has 17 amino acids. Germline lookup yields CDR1 WNHNN and CDR2 SYGVQD (reference sequence). This CDR3 is CASSESISGATLYEQYF. CDR3 DNA: TGCGCCAGCAGTGAGTCGATCTCGGGGGCCACCCTCTACGAGCAGTACTTC.

The genes are TRBV28 and TRBJ2-5; TRBD2 is a possible D gene (5 bases). CDR3 length: 12 residues. V lost 3 bases and J 6 bases, leaving 8 bases between the germline ends. The germline V gene has CDR1 MDHEN and CDR2 SYDVKM. The CDR3 is CASSLTTKTQYF. The DNA of the CDR3 is TGTGCCAGCAGTTTGACTACGAAGACCCAGTACTTC.

The chain uses TRBV28 and TRBJ2-7; perhaps D is TRBD1 or TRBD2 (5 bases each). Per the germline V gene, CDR1 is MDHEN and CDR2 is SYDVKM. The germline V and J ends were trimmed by 6 bases and 12 bases, with 30 bases remaining between them. The CDR3 runs 16 residues. The CDR3 region has the DNA TGTGCCAGCAGAGGCTCCCCCCCCCATCACGGGACGGAGATGTACTTC. Its translation: CASRGSPPHHGTEMYF.

The chain carries TRBV18 and TRBJ1-5, with 7 bases matching TRBD1. The length of the CDR3 is 15 residues. The germline gives CDR1 KGHSH, CDR2 LQKENI. Germline trimming cut 4 bases from V and 4 bases from J; bases unmatched to any gene: 7. The CDR3 sequence is CASSRGTAKNQPQHF. DNA for the CDR3: TGTGCCAGCTCACGCGGGACAGCGAAGAATCAGCCCCAGCATTTT.

The V and J genes are TRBV11-2 and TRBJ2-3, with D possibly TRBD2 on 6 matching bases. Germline V gene data show CDR1 as SGHAT and CDR2 as FQNNGV. The V end lost 3 bases, the J end lost 4 bases, and 11 bases lay between the germline ends. The CDR3 runs to 14 residues. CDR3 loop: CASSLLTGADTQYF. CDR3 sequence (DNA): TGTGCCAGCAGCTTGTTAACGGGAGCAGATACGCAGTATTTT.

The chain recombines TRBV2 with TRBJ1-5, with D tentatively TRBD1 (6 bases). Germline V CDR1 and CDR2: SNHLY, FYNNEI. CDR3 length equals 13 residues. Trimming shortened V by 7 bases and J by 5 bases, and 12 bases separated the two germline ends. In DNA, the CDR3 is TGTGCCAGCAACGTATACAGGGATCAGCCCCAGCATTTT. As protein: CASNVYRDQPQHF. Based on the CDR3 plus reference TRBV2 and TRBJ1-5, the full variable domain is EPEVTQTPSHQVTQMGQEVILRCVPISNHLYFYWYRQILGQKVEFLVSFYNNEISEKSEIFDDQFSVERPDGSNFTLKIRSTKLEDSAMYFCASNVYRDQPQHFGDGTRLSIL.

This chain uses TRBV7-9 with TRBJ2-5; D is possibly TRBD2 (5 bases). Germline CDR1 and CDR2: SEHNR and FQNEAQ (reference sequence). Trimming cost V 5 bases and J 4 bases, with 11 bases left between them. CDR3 length: 13 amino acids. The CDR3 DNA is TGTGCCAGCAGCGGGAGTGGTGGAGAGACCCAGTACTTC. Residues: CASSGSGGETQYF.